The entry below gives a single TCR beta chain sequence along with its context. Antigen unknown. This specimen comes from a study of cytomegalovirus exposure and HLA in healthy donors. The PCR had 60 Vbeta and 13 Jbeta primers. Clones were sequenced by immunoSEQ multiplex PCR, and TCRdb holds only the in-frame ones, with some missing. The data contain fewer than 200,000 clones, 60% to 80% of them seen just once; the ten biggest clones take up 6.3%. The CDR3 spans 20 residues. The V gene's germline CDR1 is MNHEY and CDR2 SMNVEV (reference sequence). V dropped 6 bases and J dropped 0; count of bases not matched to a gene: 23. General observations from the study: Common viral pathogens (according to a later analysis) appeared linked to several of the most significant clusters.

Sequenced material: PBMCs. This TCR was sampled from a man in his forties in good health and CMV-seropositive. The rearrangement links TRBV27 to TRBJ2-7, with TRBD2 matching over 7 bases. Written as DNA, the CDR3 is TGTGCCAGCAGACCCCCCCGACGCGCGGGAGTACCTGGGATCTCCTACGAGCAGTACTTC. Translating it yields CASRPPRRAGVPGISYEQYF.